The entry below describes one TCR beta chain. The data originate from a study of cytomegalovirus exposure and HLA in healthy donors. Study-level background: About 85 million unique TCRs from HLA-typed donors were held in an early release of data. Out of around 360 genotyped donors, around 80% belonged to the Caucasian-associated ancestry cluster.

PCR involved 60 Vbeta and 13 Jbeta primers. TCRdb's copy holds only in-frame clones and misses some; the assay was immunoSEQ multiplex PCR. The sample has around 100,000 clones, 50% to 80% seen once. The CDR3 is 16 residues long. Germline values: CDR1 MGHRA, CDR2 YSYEKL. Trimming shortened V by 8 bases and J by 0 bases, and 18 bases separated the two germline ends. The sample comprised PBMCs. The rearrangement links TRBV4-1 to TRBJ2-3; D may be TRBD1 (6 bases). This TCR derives from a man younger than 45 in good health and CMV-seronegative. CDR3 sequence: CASLGQSIASTDTQYF. The CDR3 DNA reads as TGCGCCAGCTTAGGACAGTCGATCGCTAGCACAGATACGCAGTATTTT.